This TCR beta chain derives from a study of identical twins. There are a few counts of this clonotype. CDR3 size: 14 residues. Germline values: CDR1 DFQATT, CDR2 SNEGSKA (reference sequence). Trimming pared 0 bases from V and 6 bases from J, leaving 12 bases between. Each CDR3 protein is one row after TCRdb ran MiXCR on the 5' RACE reads. This table has about 520,000 distinct CDR3 sequences, roughly 21% appearing once. The sample also formed part of further work on T cells expressing NK-cell markers. That study reports: Of the CD8+ T cell pool in roughly 6 donors, roughly 1.0-8% was accounted for by dominant NKG2C+ clonotypes.

Input material: CD4+ T cells sorted from blood. The TCR was taken from a woman between 18 and 29 years old in good health. J is TRBJ2-4 and V is TRBV20-1; D ambiguous. CDR3 nucleotide sequence: TGCAGTGCTAGAGATATAGGTCAATCAAACATTCAGTACTTC. It translates to CSARDIGQSNIQYF.